This TCR beta chain was sequenced for a study of tissue T cells after allogeneic stem cell transplantation. This clone is labeled as large (0.1 to 1%). Clones were sequenced by immunoSEQ multiplex PCR, and TCRdb holds only the in-frame ones, with some missing. This table holds around 5,300 clones, 60% to 80% found once. Per germline, CDR1 SGHDT and CDR2 YYEEEE. There are 16 residues in the CDR3. V was shortened by 4 bases and J by 6 bases, with 22 bases between the two germline ends. This sequence joins TRBV5-6 and TRBJ1-1, with D possibly being TRBD1 (6 bases). The sequences come from tissue from the colon, collected at autopsy. The source is an older female donor with lung cancer. CDR3 sequence: CASSTYFRVGGPEAFF. The CDR3 nucleotides are TGTGCCAGCAGCACCTATTTCAGGGTCGGGGGCCCTGAAGCTTTCTTT.